This entry features one T cell receptor beta chain sequence. What it binds is not known. This specimen belongs to a study of CXCR3-negative and CXCR3-positive naive CD8 T cells. Whole-study findings and limits: More hydrophobic TRB CDR3s were found in CXCR3-positive naive cells than in CXCR3-negative naive cells. The study found CXCR3 expression partially decreased after cryopreservation and ran most assays on fresh PBMCs.

In preparing the TRB cDNA libraries, 5' RACE with UMI labels was used. From its re-call of the 5' RACE reads, TCRdb lists each CDR3 protein once, without DNA. The sample yields under 150,000 distinct CDR3 sequences, of which the top ten take up under 0.35%. The receptor was isolated from a human donor in good health. Some clones in this sample may be carry-over from other donors' samples. Sequencing was carried out using naive CXCR3+ CD8+ T cells from blood. Subset in this sample: CD45RO-CCR7+CD27+CD95- naive CD8+ T cells expressing CXCR3 (TNR3+).

CDR3: CASSMGPPPSEQYF. The chain carries TRBV12-3 or TRBV12-4 and TRBJ2-7; TCRdb picks TRBD1, but there is no DNA to check that call. The CDR3 contains 14 residues.